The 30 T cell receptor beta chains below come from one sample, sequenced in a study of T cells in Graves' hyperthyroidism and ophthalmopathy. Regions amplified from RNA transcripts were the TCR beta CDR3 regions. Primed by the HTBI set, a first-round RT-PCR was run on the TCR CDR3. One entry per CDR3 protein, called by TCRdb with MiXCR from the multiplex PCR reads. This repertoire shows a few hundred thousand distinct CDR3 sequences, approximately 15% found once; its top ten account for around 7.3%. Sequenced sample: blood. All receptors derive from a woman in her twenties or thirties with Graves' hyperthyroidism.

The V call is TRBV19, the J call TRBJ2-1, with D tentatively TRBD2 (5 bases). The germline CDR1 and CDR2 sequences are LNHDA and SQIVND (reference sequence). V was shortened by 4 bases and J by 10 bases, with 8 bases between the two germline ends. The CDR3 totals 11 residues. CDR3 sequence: CASSTGLEQFF. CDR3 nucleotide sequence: TGTGCCAGTAGTACAGGACTGGAGCAGTTCTTC.

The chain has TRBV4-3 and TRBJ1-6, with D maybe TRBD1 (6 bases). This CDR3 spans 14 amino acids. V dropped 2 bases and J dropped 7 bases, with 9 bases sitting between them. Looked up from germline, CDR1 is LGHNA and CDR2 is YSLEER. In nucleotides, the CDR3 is TGCGCCAGCAGCCAAACAGGGTGGAATTCACCCCTCCACTTT. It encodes CASSQTGWNSPLHF.

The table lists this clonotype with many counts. CDR3 sequence reads: CASRVPRTTAYNEQFF. Written as DNA, the CDR3 is TGTGCCAGCAGGGTACCTCGGACGACCGCCTACAATGAGCAGTTCTTC. V is TRBV6-1 and J is TRBJ2-1, with unresolved D. From germline, CDR1 is MNHNS and CDR2 SASEGT. The CDR3 covers 16 residues. V was shortened by 6 bases and J by 2 bases, with 17 bases between the two germline ends.

CDR3 residues: CASSPAPGSYEQYF. CDR3 in DNA: TGTGCCAGCAGTCCGGCCCCCGGGAGTTACGAGCAGTACTTC. V gene TRBV12-3 or TRBV12-4 combines with J gene TRBJ2-7; tentatively, D is TRBD2 (6 bases). The ends were cut back, 5 bases at V and 4 bases at J, with 15 bases in the middle. The CDR3 is 14 residues long.

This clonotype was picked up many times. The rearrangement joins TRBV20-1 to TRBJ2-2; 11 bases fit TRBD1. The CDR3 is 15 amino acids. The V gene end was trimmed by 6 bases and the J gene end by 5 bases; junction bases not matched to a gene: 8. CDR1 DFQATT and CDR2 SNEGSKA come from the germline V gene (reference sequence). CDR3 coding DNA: TGCAGTGCCAACGGACAGGGGGCAGGAACCGGGGAGCTGTTTTTT. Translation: CSANGQGAGTGELFF.

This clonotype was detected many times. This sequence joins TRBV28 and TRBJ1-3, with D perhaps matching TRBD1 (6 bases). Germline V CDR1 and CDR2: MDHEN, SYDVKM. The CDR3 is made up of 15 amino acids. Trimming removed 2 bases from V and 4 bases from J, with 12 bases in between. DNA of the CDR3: TGTGCCAGCAGTTTACCCGGACAGTACGGAAACACCATATATTTT. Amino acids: CASSLPGQYGNTIYF.

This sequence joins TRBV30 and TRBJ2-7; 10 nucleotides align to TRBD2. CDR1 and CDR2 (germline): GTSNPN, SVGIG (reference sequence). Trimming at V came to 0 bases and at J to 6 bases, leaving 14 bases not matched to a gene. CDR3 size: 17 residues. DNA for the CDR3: TGTGCCTGGAGTGTACGAAGAGGTGGGCTAGCGGGAGTCGAGCAGTACTTC. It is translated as CAWSVRRGGLAGVEQYF.

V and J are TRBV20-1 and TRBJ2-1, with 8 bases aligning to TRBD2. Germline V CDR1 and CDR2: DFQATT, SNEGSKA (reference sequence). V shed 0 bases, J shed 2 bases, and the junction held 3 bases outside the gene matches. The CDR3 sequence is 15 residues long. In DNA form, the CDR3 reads TGCAGTGCTAGAGAGAGCGGGAGCCCCTACAATGAGCAGTTCTTC. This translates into CSARESGSPYNEQFF.

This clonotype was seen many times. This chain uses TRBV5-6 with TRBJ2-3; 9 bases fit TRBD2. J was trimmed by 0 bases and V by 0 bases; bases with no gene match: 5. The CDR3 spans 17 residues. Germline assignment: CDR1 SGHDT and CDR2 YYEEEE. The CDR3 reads CASSLERTSGSTDTQYF. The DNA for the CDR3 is TGTGCCAGCAGCTTGGAGAGAACTAGCGGGAGCACAGATACGCAGTATTTT. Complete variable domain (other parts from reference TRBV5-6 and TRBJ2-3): DAGVTQSPTHLIKTRGQQVTLRCSPKSGHDTVSWYQQALGQGPQFIFQYYEEEERQRGNFPDRFSGHQFPNYSSELNVNALLLGDSALYLCASSLERTSGSTDTQYFGPGTRLTVL.

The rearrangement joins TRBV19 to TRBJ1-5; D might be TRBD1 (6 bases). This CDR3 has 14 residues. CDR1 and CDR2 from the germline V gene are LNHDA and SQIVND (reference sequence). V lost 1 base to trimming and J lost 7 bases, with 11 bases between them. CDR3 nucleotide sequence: TGTGCCAGTAGTATAGTCGGGGGCGGCCAGCCCCAGCATTTT. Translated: CASSIVGGGQPQHF.

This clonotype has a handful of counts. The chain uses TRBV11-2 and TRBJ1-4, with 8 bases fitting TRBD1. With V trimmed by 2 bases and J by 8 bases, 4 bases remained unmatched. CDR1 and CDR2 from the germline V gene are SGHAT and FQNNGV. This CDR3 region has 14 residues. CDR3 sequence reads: CASSLQGAREKLFF. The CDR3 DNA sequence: TGTGCCAGCAGCTTACAGGGGGCAAGGGAAAAACTGTTTTTT. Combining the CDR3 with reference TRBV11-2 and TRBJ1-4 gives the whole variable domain EAGVAQSPRYKIIEKRQSVAFWCNPISGHATLYWYQQILGQGPKLLIQFQNNGVVDDSQLPKDRFSAERLKGVDSTLKIQPAKLEDSAVYLCASSLQGAREKLFFGSGTQLSVL.

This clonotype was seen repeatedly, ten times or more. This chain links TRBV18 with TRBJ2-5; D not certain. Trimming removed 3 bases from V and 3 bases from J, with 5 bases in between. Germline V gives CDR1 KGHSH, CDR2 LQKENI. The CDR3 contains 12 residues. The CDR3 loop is CASSPVKETQYF. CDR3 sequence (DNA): TGTGCCAGCTCACCGGTAAAAGAGACCCAGTACTTC.

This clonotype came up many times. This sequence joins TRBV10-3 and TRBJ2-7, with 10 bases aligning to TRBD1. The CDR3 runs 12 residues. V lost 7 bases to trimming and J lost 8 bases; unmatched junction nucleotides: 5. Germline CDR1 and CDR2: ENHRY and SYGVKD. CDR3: CAITGTGDQQYF. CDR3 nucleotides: TGTGCCATCACTGGGACAGGGGACCAGCAGTACTTC.

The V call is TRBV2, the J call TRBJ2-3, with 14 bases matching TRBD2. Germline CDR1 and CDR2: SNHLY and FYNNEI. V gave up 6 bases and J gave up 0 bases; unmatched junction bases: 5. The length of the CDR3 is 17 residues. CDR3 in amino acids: CASRVGLAGGSTDTQYF. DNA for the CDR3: TGTGCCAGCAGAGTCGGACTAGCGGGAGGCAGCACAGATACGCAGTATTTT.

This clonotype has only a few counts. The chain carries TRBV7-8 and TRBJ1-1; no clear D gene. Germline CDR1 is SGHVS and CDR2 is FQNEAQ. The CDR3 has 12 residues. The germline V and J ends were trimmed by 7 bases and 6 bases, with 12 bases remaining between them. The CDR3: CASMGLEPEAFF. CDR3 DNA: TGTGCCAGCATGGGCTTGGAGCCTGAAGCTTTCTTT.

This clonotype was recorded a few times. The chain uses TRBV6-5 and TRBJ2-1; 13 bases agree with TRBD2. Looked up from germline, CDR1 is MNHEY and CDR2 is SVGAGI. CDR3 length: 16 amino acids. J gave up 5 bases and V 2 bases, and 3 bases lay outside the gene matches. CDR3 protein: CASSYGTSGVHNEQFF. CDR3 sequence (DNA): TGTGCCAGCAGTTACGGGACTAGCGGGGTACACAATGAGCAGTTCTTC.

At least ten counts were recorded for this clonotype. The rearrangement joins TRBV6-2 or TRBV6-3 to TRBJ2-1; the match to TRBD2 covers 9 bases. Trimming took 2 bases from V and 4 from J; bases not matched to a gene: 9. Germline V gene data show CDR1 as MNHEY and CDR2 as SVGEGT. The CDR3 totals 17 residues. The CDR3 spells CASSYLLAGGPYNEQFF. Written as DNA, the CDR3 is TGTGCCAGCAGTTACCTCCTGGCGGGAGGGCCTTACAATGAGCAGTTCTTC.

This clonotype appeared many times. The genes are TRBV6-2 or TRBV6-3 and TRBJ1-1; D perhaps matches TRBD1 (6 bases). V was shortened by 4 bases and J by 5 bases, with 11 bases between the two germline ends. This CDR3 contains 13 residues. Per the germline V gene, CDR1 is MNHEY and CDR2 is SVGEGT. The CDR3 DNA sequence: TGTGCCAGCAGTTTAAACAGGGTGACTGAAGCTTTCTTT. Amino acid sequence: CASSLNRVTEAFF.

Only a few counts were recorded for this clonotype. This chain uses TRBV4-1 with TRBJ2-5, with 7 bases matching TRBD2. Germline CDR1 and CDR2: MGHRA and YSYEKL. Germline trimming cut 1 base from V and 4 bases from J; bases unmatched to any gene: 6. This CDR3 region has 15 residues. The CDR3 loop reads CASSQVTSWGETQYF. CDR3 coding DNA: TGCGCCAGCAGCCAAGTGACTAGCTGGGGAGAGACCCAGTACTTC.

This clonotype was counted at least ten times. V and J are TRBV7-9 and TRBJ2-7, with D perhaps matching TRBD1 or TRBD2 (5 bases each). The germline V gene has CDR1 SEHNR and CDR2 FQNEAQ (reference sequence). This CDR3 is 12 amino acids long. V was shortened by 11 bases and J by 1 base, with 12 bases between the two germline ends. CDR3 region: CASQGPSYEQYF. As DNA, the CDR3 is TGTGCCTCCCAGGGACCTTCCTACGAGCAGTACTTC.

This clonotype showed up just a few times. As DNA, the CDR3 is TGTGCCAGCAGCATCGCGGGACAACTCACTTCTGGGGCCAACGTCCTGACTTTC. Its protein product is CASSIAGQLTSGANVLTF. The chain combines TRBV7-9 with TRBJ2-6, with D perhaps matching TRBD1 or TRBD2 (6 bases each). V was shortened by 5 bases and J by 1 base, with 18 bases between the two germline ends. Germline values: CDR1 SEHNR, CDR2 FQNEAQ (reference sequence). CDR3 size: 18 residues. Full variable domain (outside the CDR3, taken from reference TRBV7-9 and TRBJ2-6): DTGVSQNPRHKITKRGQNVTFRCDPISEHNRLYWYRQTLGQGPEFLTYFQNEAQLEKSRLLSDRFSAERPKGSFSTLEIQRTEQGDSAMYLCASSIAGQLTSGANVLTFGAGSRLTVL.

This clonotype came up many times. The CDR3 coding sequence is TGTGCCAGCAGCCAAGCACATGAGCAGTACTTC. Translating gives CASSQAHEQYF. The chain carries TRBV3-1 and TRBJ2-7; the D is unclear. Trimming left V 1 base short and J 7 bases short, with 5 bases between. This CDR3 is 11 amino acids long. Germline V gene data show CDR1 as LGHDT and CDR2 as YNNKEL (reference sequence).

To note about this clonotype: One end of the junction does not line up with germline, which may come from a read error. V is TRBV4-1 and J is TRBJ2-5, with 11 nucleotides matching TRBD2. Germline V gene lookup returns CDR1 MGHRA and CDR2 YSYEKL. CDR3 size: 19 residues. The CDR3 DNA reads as TGTGCCAGCAGCCAAGAAAAGGGTCTACTAGCGGGAGTAACGGAGACCCAGTACTTC. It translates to CASSQEKGLLAGVTETQYF.

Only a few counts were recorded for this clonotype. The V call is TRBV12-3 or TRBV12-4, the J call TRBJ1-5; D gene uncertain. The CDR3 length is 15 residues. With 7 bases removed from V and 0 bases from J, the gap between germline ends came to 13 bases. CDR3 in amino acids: CASIRGPYSNQPQHF. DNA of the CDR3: TGTGCCAGCATCAGAGGCCCTTATAGCAATCAGCCCCAGCATTTT.

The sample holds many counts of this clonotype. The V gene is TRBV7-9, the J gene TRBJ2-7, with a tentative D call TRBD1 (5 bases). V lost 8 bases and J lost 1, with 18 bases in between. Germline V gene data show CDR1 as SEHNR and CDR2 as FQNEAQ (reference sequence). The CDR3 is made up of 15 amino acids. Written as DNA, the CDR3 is TGTGCCAGCTCAAGGGAAACAGGTCCGTCCTACGAGCAGTACTTC. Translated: CASSRETGPSYEQYF. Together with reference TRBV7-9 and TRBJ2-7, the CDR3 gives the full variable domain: DTGVSQNPRHKITKRGQNVTFRCDPISEHNRLYWYRQTLGQGPEFLTYFQNEAQLEKSRLLSDRFSAERPKGSFSTLEIQRTEQGDSAMYLCASSRETGPSYEQYFGPGTRLTVT.

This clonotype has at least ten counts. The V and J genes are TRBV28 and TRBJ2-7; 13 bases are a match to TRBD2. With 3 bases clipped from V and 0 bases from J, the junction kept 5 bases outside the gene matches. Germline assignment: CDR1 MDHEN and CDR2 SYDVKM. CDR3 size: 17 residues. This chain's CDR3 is CASSFTTSGRASYEQYF. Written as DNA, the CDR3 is TGTGCCAGCAGTTTCACCACTAGCGGGAGGGCCTCCTACGAGCAGTACTTC.

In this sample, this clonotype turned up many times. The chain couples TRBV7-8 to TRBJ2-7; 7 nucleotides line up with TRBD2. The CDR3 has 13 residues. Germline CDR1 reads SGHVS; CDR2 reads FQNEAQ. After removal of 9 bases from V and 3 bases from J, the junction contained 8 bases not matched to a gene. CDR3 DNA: TGTGCCAGGAAAAGGGACTACAACTACGAGCAGTACTTC. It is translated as CARKRDYNYEQYF. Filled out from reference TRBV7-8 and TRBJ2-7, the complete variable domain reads GAGVSQSPRYKVAKRGQDVALRCDPISGHVSLFWYQQALGQGPEFLTYFQNEAQLDKSGLPSDRFFAERPEGSVSTLKIQRTQQEDSAVYLCARKRDYNYEQYFGPGTRLTVT.

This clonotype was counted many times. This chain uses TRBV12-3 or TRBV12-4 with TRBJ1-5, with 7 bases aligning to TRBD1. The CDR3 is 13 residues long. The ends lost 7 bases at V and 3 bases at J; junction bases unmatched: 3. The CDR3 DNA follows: TGTGCCAGCACGGGACAGCACAATCAGCCCCAGCATTTT. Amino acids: CASTGQHNQPQHF.

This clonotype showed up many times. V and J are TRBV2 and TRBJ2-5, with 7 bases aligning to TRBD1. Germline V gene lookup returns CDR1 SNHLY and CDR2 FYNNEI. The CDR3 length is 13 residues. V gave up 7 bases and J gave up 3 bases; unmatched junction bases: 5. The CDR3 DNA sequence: TGTGCCAGCATCCACAGGGGCGAAGAGACCCAGTACTTC. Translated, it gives CASIHRGEETQYF.

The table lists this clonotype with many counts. The CDR3 protein is CASSLKTGNYEQYF. CDR3 sequence (DNA): TGTGCCAGCAGTTTAAAGACAGGAAACTACGAGCAGTACTTC. The rearrangement uses TRBV12-3 or TRBV12-4 and TRBJ2-7; D is perhaps TRBD1 (6 bases). The CDR3 spans 14 residues. V lost 2 bases to trimming and J lost 3 bases, with 11 bases between them.